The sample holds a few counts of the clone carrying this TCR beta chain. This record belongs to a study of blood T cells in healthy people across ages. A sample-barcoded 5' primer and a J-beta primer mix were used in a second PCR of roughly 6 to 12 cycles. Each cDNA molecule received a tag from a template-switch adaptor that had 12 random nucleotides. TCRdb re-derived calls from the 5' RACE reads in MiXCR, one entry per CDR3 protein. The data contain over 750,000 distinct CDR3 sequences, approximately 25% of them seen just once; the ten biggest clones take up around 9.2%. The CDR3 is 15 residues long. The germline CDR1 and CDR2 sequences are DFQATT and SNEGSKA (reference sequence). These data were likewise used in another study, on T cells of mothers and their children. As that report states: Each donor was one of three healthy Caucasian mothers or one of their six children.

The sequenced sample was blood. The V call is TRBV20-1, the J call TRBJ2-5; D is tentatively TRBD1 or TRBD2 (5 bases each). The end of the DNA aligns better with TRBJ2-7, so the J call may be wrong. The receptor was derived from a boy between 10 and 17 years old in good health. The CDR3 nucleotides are TGCAGTGCTAGAGATCTTGAGGGGTCCACCTACGAGCAGTACTTC. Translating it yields CSARDLEGSTYEQYF.